This is a list of T cell receptor beta chains from one sample in a study of cytomegalovirus exposure and HLA in healthy donors. The data were produced by immunoSEQ multiplex PCR, yet TCRdb's version contains in-frame clones alone and is incomplete. The sample shows roughly 86,000 clones, more than 65% of them seen only once. Sequencing input: PBMCs. These TCRs come from a man aged 55 to 70 in good health and CMV-seronegative. Each CDR3 is given with its conserved first and last residue. The D gene is left open where the match is weak. Part of the rows lack a size; the others show once, few, many or a class for expanded clones.

clone size | D gene | J gene | V gene | CDR3 protein | CDR3 DNA
few | TRBD1 | TRBJ2-2 | TRBV29-1 | CSVGTGGAGELFF | TGCAGCGTCGGGACAGGGGGGGCCGGGGAGCTGTTTTTT
NA | TRBD1 | TRBJ2-7 | TRBV6-6 | CASSGRDRVTYEQYF | TGTGCCAGCAGTGGCCGGGACAGGGTGACCTACGAGCAGTACTTC
few | TRBD1 | TRBJ1-2 | TRBV5-6 | CASSWLGQGVNYGYTF | TGTGCCAGCAGCTGGTTGGGACAGGGGGTTAACTATGGCTACACCTTC
few | TRBD2 | TRBJ2-5 | TRBV9 | CASSRGGTPPETQYF | TGTGCCAGCAGCCGGGGGGGGACCCCTCCAGAGACCCAGTACTTC
NA | NA | TRBJ2-2 | TRBV11-3 | CASSINTGELFF | TGTGCCAGCAGCATAAACACCGGGGAGCTGTTTTTT
NA | NA | TRBJ1-1 | TRBV29-1 | CSVARVGTEAFF | TGCAGCGTGGCCAGGGTGGGCACTGAAGCTTTCTTT
NA | TRBD1 | TRBJ1-2 | TRBV5-8 | CASSLQGNYGYTF | TGTGCCAGCAGCTTACAGGGGAACTATGGCTACACCTTC
few | NA | TRBJ2-6 | TRBV5-4 | CASSRDRTQGVSGANVLTF | TGTGCCAGCAGTCGTGACAGGACCCAAGGAGTCTCTGGGGCCAACGTCCTGACTTTC
few | NA | TRBJ2-7 | TRBV19 | CDGIAGRTLGEQYF | TGTGACGGAATTGCGGGACGCACCCTCGGCGAGCAGTACTTC
NA | NA | TRBJ2-1 | TRBV5-6 | CASSLRYNEQFF | TGTGCCAGCAGCCTAAGATACAATGAGCAGTTCTTC
NA | NA | TRBJ2-3 | TRBV11-1 | CASSLLGSPTDTQYF | TGTGCCAGCAGCTTGCTGGGTAGCCCCACAGATACGCAGTATTTT
few | NA | TRBJ1-4 | TRBV5-8 | CASTQMGANEKLFF | TGTGCCAGCACCCAAATGGGGGCGAATGAAAAACTGTTTTTT
NA | NA | TRBJ2-5 | TRBV19 | CASSTGQLQETQYF | TGTGCCAGTAGTACAGGACAGCTCCAAGAGACCCAGTACTTC
NA | TRBD1 | TRBJ2-7 | TRBV7-9 | CASSLGRDRSYEQYF | TGTGCCAGCAGCTTAGGCCGGGACAGGTCCTACGAGCAGTACTTC
NA | NA | TRBJ1-2 | TRBV4-3 | CASSQQLTGHRSYYGYTF | TGCGCCAGCAGCCAACAACTGACAGGCCACAGGAGCTACTATGGCTACACCTTC
NA | TRBD1 | TRBJ1-4 | TRBV5-6 | CASSRTGDEKLFF | TGTGCCAGCAGTCGGACAGGGGATGAAAAACTGTTTTTT
NA | TRBD1 | TRBJ1-5 | TRBV7-2 | CASSLQTGMNQPQHF | TGTGCCAGCAGCCTGCAGACAGGGATGAATCAGCCCCAGCATTTT
NA | TRBD1 | TRBJ1-4 | TRBV27 | CASSLDRNEKLFF | TGTGCCAGCAGTTTGGACAGGAATGAAAAACTGTTTTTT
NA | NA | TRBJ1-1 | TRBV29-1 | CSVERGLYRGAFF | TGCAGCGTTGAACGGGGACTATATCGGGGAGCTTTCTTT
NA | TRBD1 | TRBJ2-7 | TRBV14 | CASSQGFGWGQTSSTSYEQYF | TGTGCCAGCAGCCAAGGATTTGGGTGGGGACAGACCAGCTCGACCTCCTACGAGCAGTACTTC
NA | NA | TRBJ1-1 | TRBV18 | CASSAGGAGTEAFF | TGTGCCAGCTCAGCCGGAGGGGCAGGAACTGAAGCTTTCTTT
NA | NA | TRBJ2-3 | TRBV29-1 | CSVEGGPPPGTDTQYF | TGCAGCGTTGAAGGAGGGCCCCCGCCGGGCACAGATACGCAGTATTTT
NA | TRBD2 | TRBJ2-5 | TRBV9 | CASSVVAGRGETQYF | TGTGCCAGCAGCGTAGTAGCGGGACGGGGAGAGACCCAGTACTTC
NA | NA | TRBJ1-3 | TRBV9 | CASSVVREGNTIYF | TGTGCCAGCAGCGTAGTACGAGAAGGAAACACCATATATTTT
few | NA | TRBJ1-2 | TRBV6-6 | CASSYETLYGYTF | TGTGCCAGCAGTTACGAGACATTGTATGGCTACACCTTC
NA | NA | TRBJ2-1 | TRBV5-1 | CASSLLTSSYNEQFF | TGCGCCAGCAGCTTGTTAACAAGCTCCTACAATGAGCAGTTCTTC